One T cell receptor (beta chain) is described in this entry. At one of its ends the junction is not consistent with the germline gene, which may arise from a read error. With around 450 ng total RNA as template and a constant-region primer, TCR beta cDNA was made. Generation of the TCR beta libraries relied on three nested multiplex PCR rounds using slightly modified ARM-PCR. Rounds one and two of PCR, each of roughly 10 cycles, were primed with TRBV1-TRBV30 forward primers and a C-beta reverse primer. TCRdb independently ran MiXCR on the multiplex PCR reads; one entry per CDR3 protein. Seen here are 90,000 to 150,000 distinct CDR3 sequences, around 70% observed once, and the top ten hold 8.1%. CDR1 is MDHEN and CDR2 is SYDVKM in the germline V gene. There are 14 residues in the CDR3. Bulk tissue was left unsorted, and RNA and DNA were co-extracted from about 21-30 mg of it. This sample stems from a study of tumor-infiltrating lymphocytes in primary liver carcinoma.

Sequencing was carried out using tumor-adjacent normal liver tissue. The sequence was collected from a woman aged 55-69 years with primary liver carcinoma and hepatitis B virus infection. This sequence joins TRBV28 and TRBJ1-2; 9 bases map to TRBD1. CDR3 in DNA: TGTGCCAGCTCGAACAGGGGGCTGAAATATGACTACACCTTC. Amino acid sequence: CASSNRGLKYDYTF.